This TCR beta chain is drawn from a study of blood T cells in healthy people across ages. The study, taken as a whole, reports: Diversity was estimated from one million T cells, and these estimates were considered underestimates. Leaving the PBMCs unsorted stopped any conclusive comparison of naive versus antigen-experienced cells. In these data, TCR beta diversity tracked strongly with naive T cell percentage.

Comment on this clonotype: Its matching antigen is unknown.

Combining a sample-barcoded 5' primer with a J-beta primer mix, a second PCR ran for about 7 to 11 cycles. TCRdb re-derived calls from the 5' RACE reads in MiXCR, one entry per CDR3 protein. There are about a million distinct CDR3 sequences in the sample; roughly 51% occur only once, and 20% to 25% lies in the top ten. V was shortened by 3 bases and J by 8 bases, with 14 bases between the two germline ends. Germline CDR1 SGHTA, CDR2 FQGNSA. This CDR3 is built from 14 residues. Input material: blood. This sequence originates from a woman between 55 and 75 years old in good health. J is TRBJ2-4 and V is TRBV7-2; D perhaps matches TRBD2 (6 bases). The CDR3 loop is CASSLEGYMDIQYF. The CDR3 bases are TGTGCCAGCAGCTTGGAGGGGTATATGGACATTCAGTACTTC.